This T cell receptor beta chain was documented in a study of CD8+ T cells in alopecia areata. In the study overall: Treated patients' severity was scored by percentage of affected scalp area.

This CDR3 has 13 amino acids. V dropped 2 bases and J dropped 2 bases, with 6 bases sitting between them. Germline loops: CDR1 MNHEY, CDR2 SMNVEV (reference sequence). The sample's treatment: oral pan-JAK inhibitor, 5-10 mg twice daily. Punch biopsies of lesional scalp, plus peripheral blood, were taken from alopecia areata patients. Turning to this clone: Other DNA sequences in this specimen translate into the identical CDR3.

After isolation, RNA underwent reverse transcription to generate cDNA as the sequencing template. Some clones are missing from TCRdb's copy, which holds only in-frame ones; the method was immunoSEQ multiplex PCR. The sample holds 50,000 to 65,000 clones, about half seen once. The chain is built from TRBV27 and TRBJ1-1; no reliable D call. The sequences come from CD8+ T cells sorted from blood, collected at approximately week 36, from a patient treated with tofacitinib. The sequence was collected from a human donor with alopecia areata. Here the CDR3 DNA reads TGTGCCAGCAGTTTAGGAGGAAACACTGAAGCTTTCTTT. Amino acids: CASSLGGNTEAFF.